This record looks at one T cell receptor beta chain sequence and its context. The target antigen is unknown. Read coverage stops 3 residues before the CDR3 terminus; the germline J gene supplies the remainder. This entry belongs to a study of T cell clonality in common variable immunodeficiency. The study's findings and limits: CVID subjects had higher TCRbeta clonality than healthy controls, most marked in about a third. Reportedly, TCR beta sequences from common variable immunodeficiency showed fewer deletions and N-nucleotide insertions. Authors noted CVID clonality's cause needs subpopulation repertoire sequencing. CVID subjects shared fewer TCRbeta clones than healthy controls did.

Clones were read by immunoSEQ multiplex PCR, and TCRdb kept only the in-frame ones, dropping some. This sample comprises under 30,000 clones, none seen once only. J gave up 0 bases and V 5 bases, and 10 bases lay outside the gene matches. This CDR3 spans 17 amino acids. Germline CDR1 and CDR2: LNHDA and SQIVND (reference sequence). The rearrangement uses TRBV19 and TRBJ1-3, with 7 positions matching TRBD1. This sequence originates from a person aged 18 to 75 in good health. The specimen was peripheral blood mononuclear cells. The part of the CDR3 DNA that was read is TGTGCCAGTAGTTTACCTCGGGGACAGAGCTCTGGAAACACC. Amino acid sequence: CASSLPRGQSSGNT. The CDR3 reads in full as CASSLPRGQSSGNTIYF.